These 10 T cell receptor beta chains were sequenced from one sample in a study of T cells in Graves' hyperthyroidism and ophthalmopathy. Regions amplified from RNA transcripts were the TCR beta CDR3 regions. With the HTBI primer set, the TCR CDR3 went through a first round of RT-PCR. TCRdb reprocessed the multiplex PCR reads with MiXCR, giving one entry per CDR3 protein. The sample records a few hundred thousand distinct CDR3 sequences, 15% to 20% being singletons. Specimen: blood. The receptors were gathered from a woman aged 45-65 years with Graves' hyperthyroidism.

This clonotype was counted ten times or more. The chain uses TRBV6-5 and TRBJ2-2; perhaps TRBD2 as D (5 bases). In germline, CDR1 is MNHEY, CDR2 SVGAGI. The V gene lost 3 bases and the J gene lost 4 bases, with 12 bases spanning the gap. The CDR3 sequence is 15 residues long. The CDR3 here is CASSYKPRGTGELFF. CDR3 bases: TGTGCCAGCAGTTATAAGCCTCGGGGCACCGGGGAGCTGTTTTTT.

This clonotype has a count of ten or more. The chain employs TRBV2 and TRBJ1-1, with a weak D call TRBD1 (5 bases). The CDR3 covers 13 residues. Trimming removed 6 bases from V and 0 bases from J, with 8 bases in between. The germline CDR1 and CDR2 sequences are SNHLY and FYNNEI. DNA of the CDR3: TGTGCCAGCAGGGGGGAGATGAACACTGAAGCTTTCTTT. Its translation is CASRGEMNTEAFF.

This clonotype turned up a few times. V gene TRBV6-1 combines with J gene TRBJ2-7, with D perhaps matching TRBD1 (5 bases). From germline, CDR1 is MNHNS and CDR2 SASEGT. The CDR3 is made up of 13 amino acids. Trimming removed 5 bases at V and 4 bases at J, with 12 bases between. The CDR3 protein is CASSFAGNYEQYF. The CDR3 DNA is TGTGCCAGCAGTTTCGCAGGGAATTACGAGCAGTACTTC.

This clonotype has a count of ten or more. V is TRBV2 and J is TRBJ2-3; TRBD2 matches 9 bases. Germline loops: CDR1 SNHLY, CDR2 FYNNEI. This CDR3 is built from 15 residues. After removal of 3 bases from V and 4 bases from J, the junction contained 5 bases not matched to a gene. CDR3 coding DNA: TGTGCCAGCAGTGATATAGCGGGGGTTCCAGATACGCAGTATTTT. The encoded protein is CASSDIAGVPDTQYF.

This clonotype was seen at least ten times. The chain combines TRBV20-1 with TRBJ2-7, with D possibly being TRBD1 (5 bases). Trimming cost V 4 bases and J 5 bases, with 12 bases left between them. The CDR3 sequence is 12 residues long. Germline values: CDR1 DFQATT, CDR2 SNEGSKA (reference sequence). The CDR3 DNA sequence: TGCAGTGCTACCCAGTGGGGCGACGAGCAGTACTTC. Translating gives CSATQWGDEQYF.

Ten or more counts support this clonotype. V is TRBV28 and J is TRBJ1-2, with D perhaps matching TRBD1 (6 bases). V dropped 4 bases and J dropped 2 bases, with 20 bases sitting between them. The CDR3 is 17 amino acids. Per the germline V gene, CDR1 is MDHEN and CDR2 is SYDVKM. The CDR3 here is CASSSTGAPYQNYGYTF. The CDR3 nucleotides are TGTGCCAGCAGTTCCACGGGGGCTCCCTATCAAAACTATGGCTACACCTTC.

The chain carries TRBV4-1 and TRBJ1-1, with unresolved D. CDR1 and CDR2 from the germline V gene are MGHRA and YSYEKL. V lost 5 bases to trimming and J lost 0 bases, with 7 bases between them. This CDR3 region has 13 residues. CDR3 nucleotides: TGCGCCAGCAGCGGGCTCCTGAACACTGAAGCTTTCTTT. Translation: CASSGLLNTEAFF.

At least ten counts were recorded for this clonotype. The V call is TRBV7-3, the J call TRBJ1-2; possibly TRBD1 for D (6 bases). The CDR3 totals 14 residues. V lost 2 bases and J lost 6, with 13 bases in between. CDR1 is SGHTA, CDR2 FQGTGA, per germline. The CDR3 coding sequence is TGTGCCAGCAGCTTAGACAGGACTAAAAATGGCTACACCTTC. It codes for CASSLDRTKNGYTF.

The rearrangement uses TRBV7-3 and TRBJ2-1, with D unclear. Trimming took 1 base from V and 7 from J, leaving 11 bases between them. The germline gives CDR1 SGHTA, CDR2 FQGTGA. This CDR3 has 14 residues. The DNA of the CDR3 is TGTGCCAGCAGCTTAAGGGGAAGAAGTAATGAGCAGTTCTTC. It translates to CASSLRGRSNEQFF.

This rearrangement joins TRBV7-9 to TRBJ2-2, with TRBD1 as a possible D gene (6 bases). This CDR3 is 14 amino acids long. Per germline, CDR1 SEHNR and CDR2 FQNEAQ (reference sequence). V was shortened by 7 bases and J by 2 bases, with 11 bases between the two germline ends. CDR3: CASNEQGNTGELFF. CDR3 DNA: TGTGCCAGCAATGAACAGGGTAACACCGGGGAGCTGTTTTTT.